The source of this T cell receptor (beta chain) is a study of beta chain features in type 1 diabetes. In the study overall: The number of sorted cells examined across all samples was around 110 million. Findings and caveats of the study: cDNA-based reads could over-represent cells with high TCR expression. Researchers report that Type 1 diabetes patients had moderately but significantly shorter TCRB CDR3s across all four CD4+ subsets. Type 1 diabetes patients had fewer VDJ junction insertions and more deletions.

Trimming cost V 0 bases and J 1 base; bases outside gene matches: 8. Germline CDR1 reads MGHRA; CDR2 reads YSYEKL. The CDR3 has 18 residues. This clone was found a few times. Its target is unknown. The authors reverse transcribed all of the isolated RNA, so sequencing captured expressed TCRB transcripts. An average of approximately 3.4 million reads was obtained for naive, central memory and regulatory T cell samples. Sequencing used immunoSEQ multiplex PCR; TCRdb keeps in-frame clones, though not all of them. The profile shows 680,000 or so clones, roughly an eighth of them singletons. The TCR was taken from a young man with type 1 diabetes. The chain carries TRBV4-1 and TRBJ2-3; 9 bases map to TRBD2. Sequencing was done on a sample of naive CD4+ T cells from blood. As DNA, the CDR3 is TGCGCCAGCAGCCAAGATGGCAGGGCTAGCGGGGGCACAGATACGCAGTATTTT. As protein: CASSQDGRASGGTDTQYF.